The text below deals with one T cell receptor beta chain. Its matching antigen is unknown. A J-beta primer mix and a sample-barcoded 5' primer were used in a second PCR of about 7 to 12 cycles. Every molecule of cDNA carried a tag from a template-switch adaptor with 12 random nucleotides. TCRdb reprocessed the 5' RACE reads via MiXCR and lists one record per CDR3 protein. Of some 900,000 distinct CDR3 sequences in the sample, 40% to 60% were seen once. The source of the sample is a study of blood T cells in healthy people across ages. In each sample, at least 7 million PBMCs were isolated. RNA extraction gave at least 5.5 micrograms of total RNA per sample. V gave up 2 bases and J gave up 4 bases; unmatched junction bases: 2. This CDR3 region has 14 residues. Germline CDR1 and CDR2: DFQATT and SNEGSKA (reference sequence). Overall study results and limits: It was the long-lived donors that had more naive CD4+ cells and higher diversity than aged donors.

The sequence came from a man younger than 40 in good health. The material sequenced was blood. This chain connects TRBV20-1 to TRBJ2-1; the match to TRBD2 covers 10 bases. CDR3 bases: TGCAGTGCTAGAATAGCGGGGGGATACAATGAGCAGTTCTTC. Protein sequence: CSARIAGGYNEQFF.